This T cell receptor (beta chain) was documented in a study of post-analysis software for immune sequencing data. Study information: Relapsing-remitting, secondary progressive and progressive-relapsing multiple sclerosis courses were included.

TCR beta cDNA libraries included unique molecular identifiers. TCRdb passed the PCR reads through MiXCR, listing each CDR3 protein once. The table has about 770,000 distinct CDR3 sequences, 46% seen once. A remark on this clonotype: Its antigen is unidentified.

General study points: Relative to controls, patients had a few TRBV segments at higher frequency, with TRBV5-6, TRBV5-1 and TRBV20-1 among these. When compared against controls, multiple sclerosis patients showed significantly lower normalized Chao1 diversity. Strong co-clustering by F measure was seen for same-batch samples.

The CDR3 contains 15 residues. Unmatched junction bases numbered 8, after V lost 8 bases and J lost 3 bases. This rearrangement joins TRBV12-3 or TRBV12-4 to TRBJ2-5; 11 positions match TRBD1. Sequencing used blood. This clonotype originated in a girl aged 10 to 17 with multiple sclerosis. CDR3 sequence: CASLDRGLEKETQYF. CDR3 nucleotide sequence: TGTGCCAGCTTGGACAGGGGGCTCGAGAAAGAGACCCAGTACTTC.